Below, 18 T cell receptor beta chains from the same sample are listed, as sequenced in a study of post-analysis software for immune sequencing data. Points from the study as a whole: Patients used about five TRBV segments, including TRBV5-6, TRBV5-1 and TRBV20-1, more often than controls.

These TCRs are of unknown antigen specificity. The TCR beta cDNA libraries carried unique molecular identifiers. TCRdb passed the PCR reads through MiXCR, listing each CDR3 protein once. The top ten hold about 11% of the sample, which has hundreds of thousands of distinct CDR3 sequences, more than 50% seen once. Sequencing was carried out using blood. These TCRs come from a girl between 2 and 10 years old with multiple sclerosis.

The chain joins TRBV6-2 or TRBV6-3 to TRBJ2-1, with D maybe TRBD1 (5 bases). V gave up 5 bases and J gave up 12 bases, with 14 bases separating them. Germline CDR1 and CDR2: MNHEY and SVGEGT. This CDR3 region has 12 residues. The DNA for the CDR3 is TGTGCCAGCAGTCGTCAGGGTAAACGGCAGTTCTTC. This codes for CASSRQGKRQFF.

The rearrangement joins TRBV7-9 to TRBJ2-1; 8 bases fit TRBD1. Unmatched junction bases numbered 6, after V lost 2 bases and J lost 6 bases. The CDR3 has 15 amino acids. Germline V gene data show CDR1 as SEHNR and CDR2 as FQNEAQ (reference sequence). The CDR3 bases are TGTGCCAGCAGCTTAATCGGGACAGGTGGCAATGAGCAGTTCTTC. Amino acid sequence: CASSLIGTGGNEQFF.

This clonotype was detected a few times. The V call is TRBV20-1, the J call TRBJ1-6; TRBD1 is a possible D gene (6 bases). Trimming left V 3 bases short and J 0 bases short, with 12 bases between. The CDR3 is 16 residues long. The germline CDR1 and CDR2 sequences are DFQATT and SNEGSKA (reference sequence). The CDR3 sequence: CSARFQGSSYNSPLHF. In DNA form, the CDR3 reads TGCAGTGCTAGGTTTCAGGGGAGCTCCTATAATTCACCCCTCCACTTT.

This clonotype was recorded a few times. The genes are TRBV4-1 and TRBJ2-4; D is unresolved. The CDR3 is 14 amino acids. Deletions cut 2 bases from V and 10 bases from J, with 15 bases between. CDR1 and CDR2 from the germline V gene are MGHRA and YSYEKL. Written as DNA, the CDR3 is TGCGCCAGCAGCCAACCCGCACAGACACGTATTCAGTACTTC. This sequence encodes CASSQPAQTRIQYF.

This rearrangement joins TRBV5-1 to TRBJ2-3, with 8 bases lining up with TRBD1. The CDR3 contains 14 residues. Per the germline V gene, CDR1 is SGHRS and CDR2 is YFSETQ. J lost 2 bases, V lost 5 bases, and 4 bases had no gene match. CDR3 sequence reads: CASRPQGATDTQYF. The CDR3, as DNA: TGCGCCAGCAGACCTCAGGGGGCCACAGATACGCAGTATTTT.

This clonotype was recorded a few times. One junction end disagrees with the germline gene, perhaps due to a read error. The V gene is TRBV3-1, the J gene TRBJ2-1; D not certain. CDR3 size: 14 residues. CDR1 is LGHDT and CDR2 is YNNKEL in the germline V gene (reference sequence). The CDR3 DNA sequence: TGTGCCAGCAGCCAAGTCCAGTCCTCCAATGAGCAGTTCTTC. This encodes CASSQVQSSNEQFF.

The rearrangement uses TRBV12-3 or TRBV12-4 and TRBJ2-1; 7 bases fit TRBD1. V lost 5 bases and J lost 3; bases outside the gene matches: 13. This CDR3 region has 17 residues. For the CDR3, the DNA is TGTGCCAGCAGTCTTCACATCGGGACAGACGGCTACAATGAGCAGTTCTTC. Translated: CASSLHIGTDGYNEQFF.

The rearrangement uses TRBV13 and TRBJ2-1; D possibly corresponds to TRBD1 (7 bases). The CDR3 is made up of 14 amino acids. Germline V gives CDR1 PRHDT, CDR2 FYEKMQ (reference sequence). Trimming took 11 bases from V and 7 from J, leaving 21 bases between them. The CDR3 bases are TGTGCCTGCACGAGGGGGCGGGGAGGAAATGAGCAGTTCTTC. It codes for CACTRGRGGNEQFF.

The CDR3 coding sequence is TGCAGTGCTAGAGTGGGGGGGTATCAGCCCCAGCATTTT. The encoded protein is CSARVGGYQPQHF. The chain combines TRBV20-1 with TRBJ1-5, with a weak D call TRBD1 (5 bases). The CDR3 is 13 residues long. Trimming pared 1 base from V and 5 bases from J, leaving 9 bases between. Germline V CDR1 and CDR2: DFQATT, SNEGSKA (reference sequence).

For the CDR3, the DNA is TGCAGCGGTAGGACAGGGGGGGACGGCTACACCTTC. It codes for CSGRTGGDGYTF. The V call is TRBV29-1, the J call TRBJ1-2; 10 bases agree with TRBD1. The CDR3 extends over 12 amino acids. V was clipped by 7 bases and J by 8 bases; unmatched bases: 7. Germline CDR1 is SQVTM and CDR2 is ANQGSEA. Drawing the rest from reference TRBV29-1 and TRBJ1-2, the complete variable domain is SAVISQKPSRDICQRGTSLTIQCQVDSQVTMMFWYRQQPGQSLTLIATANQGSEATYESGFVIDKFPISRPNLTFSTLTVSNMSPEDSSIYLCSGRTGGDGYTFGSGTRLTVV.

The chain combines TRBV7-3 with TRBJ2-1; no clear D. V dropped 4 bases and J dropped 8 bases, with 18 bases sitting between them. Germline V gives CDR1 SGHTA, CDR2 FQGTGA. CDR3 size: 15 residues. CDR3 sequence reads: CASSWRGLPGDEQFF. CDR3 nucleotides: TGTGCCAGCAGCTGGAGAGGTCTACCTGGGGATGAGCAGTTCTTC.

The V and J genes are TRBV12-3 or TRBV12-4 and TRBJ2-5; TRBD1 matches 9 bases. V lost 2 bases to trimming and J lost 0 bases; unmatched junction nucleotides: 7. CDR3 length equals 17 residues. CDR3 sequence reads: CASSLTVGTGYQETQYF. As DNA, the CDR3 is TGTGCCAGCAGTTTAACTGTTGGGACAGGGTACCAAGAGACCCAGTACTTC.

The V gene is TRBV12-3 or TRBV12-4, the J gene TRBJ2-1; 7 positions match TRBD1. This CDR3 region has 14 residues. The junction had 4 bases not matched to a gene; V was cut back by 3 bases and J by 5 bases. The CDR3 here is CASSFGTANNEQFF. The CDR3 region has the DNA TGTGCCAGCAGTTTCGGGACAGCCAACAATGAGCAGTTCTTC.

V and J are TRBV7-8 and TRBJ2-2; D is possibly TRBD1 (5 bases). The CDR3 is 14 residues long. Trimming took 3 bases from V and 4 from J, leaving 9 bases between them. CDR1 is SGHVS, CDR2 FQNEAQ, per germline. This CDR3 is CASSLQGITGELFF. The CDR3, as DNA: TGTGCCAGCAGCTTGCAGGGAATCACCGGGGAGCTGTTTTTT.

CDR3 nucleotides: TGTGCCAGCAGCAAACGCGGGCCCTCGTCCGAGCAGTACTTC. It is translated as CASSKRGPSSEQYF. This chain links TRBV3-1 with TRBJ2-5; a possible D gene is TRBD2 (5 bases). The J call may be in error: the DNA end matches TRBJ2-7 better. Germline V gene lookup returns CDR1 LGHDT and CDR2 YNNKEL (reference sequence). This CDR3 is 14 amino acids long.

V usage is TRBV28 and J usage is TRBJ2-5; 12 bases line up with TRBD1. The CDR3 totals 15 residues. Germline V gene sequence: CDR1 MDHEN, CDR2 SYDVKM. J lost 5 bases, V lost 6 bases, and 7 bases had no gene match. The CDR3 spells CASRPGTGGAETQYF. Here the CDR3 DNA reads TGTGCCAGCAGACCCGGGACAGGGGGCGCGGAGACCCAGTACTTC.

The chain joins TRBV6-6 to TRBJ1-1; the match to TRBD1 covers 10 bases. Germline lookup yields CDR1 MNHNY and CDR2 SVGAGI (reference sequence). The ends lost 6 bases at V and 0 bases at J; junction bases unmatched: 10. The CDR3 runs to 17 residues. CDR3 amino acids: CASSPFHGTGVNTEAFF. CDR3 nucleotide sequence: TGTGCCAGCAGCCCTTTTCACGGGACAGGGGTGAACACTGAAGCTTTCTTT.

This CDR3 reads CASSPRRAGEETQYF. The DNA of the CDR3 is TGTGCCAGCAGCCCCCGCAGAGCGGGGGAAGAGACCCAGTACTTC. This chain joins TRBV3-1 and TRBJ2-7, with 8 bases fitting TRBD2. The tail of the sequence fits TRBJ2-5 better, so the J call may be wrong. This CDR3 comprises 15 residues. CDR1 LGHDT and CDR2 YNNKEL come from the germline V gene (reference sequence).